The text below deals with one TCR beta chain. The CDR3 covers 15 residues. Germline V gene sequence: CDR1 MNHEY, CDR2 SMNVEV (reference sequence). V was trimmed by 3 bases and J by 2 bases, leaving 14 bases between them. The sample is drawn from a study of shared T cell receptors in the human thymus. TCRdb keeps only in-frame clones here, not all; method: immunoSEQ multiplex PCR. This sample has 700,000 or so clones, with approximately 85% found just once. The sample was also linked to a second study, of human thymus T cells. That work adds: Thymus was obtained from resections taken during corrective heart surgery. There appeared to be biased usage of V and J genes in thymic and blood repertoires. Thymic repertoires overlap heavily among unrelated individuals, related research has reported.

V and J are TRBV27 and TRBJ2-7; maybe TRBD1 (5 bases). This TCR came from a girl under two years old with a congenital heart defect. The sequenced material came from thymocytes. Here the CDR3 DNA reads TGTGCCAGCAGTTTGTTCAGGGATACAGCCTACGAGCAGTACTTC. This translates into CASSLFRDTAYEQYF.